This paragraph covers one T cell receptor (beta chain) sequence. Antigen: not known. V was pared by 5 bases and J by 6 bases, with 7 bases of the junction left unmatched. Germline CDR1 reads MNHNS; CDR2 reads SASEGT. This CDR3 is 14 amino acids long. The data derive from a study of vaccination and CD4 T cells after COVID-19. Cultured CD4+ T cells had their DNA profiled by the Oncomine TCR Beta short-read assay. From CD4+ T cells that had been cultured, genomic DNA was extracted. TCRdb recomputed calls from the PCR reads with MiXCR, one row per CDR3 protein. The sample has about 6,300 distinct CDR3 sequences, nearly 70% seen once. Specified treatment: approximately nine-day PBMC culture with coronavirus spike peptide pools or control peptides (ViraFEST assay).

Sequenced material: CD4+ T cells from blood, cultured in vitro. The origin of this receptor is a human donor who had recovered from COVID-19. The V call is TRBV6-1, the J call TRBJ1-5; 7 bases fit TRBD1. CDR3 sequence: CASSRATGTQPQHF. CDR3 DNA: TGTGCCAGCAGTCGCGCGACAGGGACTCAGCCCCAGCATTTT.